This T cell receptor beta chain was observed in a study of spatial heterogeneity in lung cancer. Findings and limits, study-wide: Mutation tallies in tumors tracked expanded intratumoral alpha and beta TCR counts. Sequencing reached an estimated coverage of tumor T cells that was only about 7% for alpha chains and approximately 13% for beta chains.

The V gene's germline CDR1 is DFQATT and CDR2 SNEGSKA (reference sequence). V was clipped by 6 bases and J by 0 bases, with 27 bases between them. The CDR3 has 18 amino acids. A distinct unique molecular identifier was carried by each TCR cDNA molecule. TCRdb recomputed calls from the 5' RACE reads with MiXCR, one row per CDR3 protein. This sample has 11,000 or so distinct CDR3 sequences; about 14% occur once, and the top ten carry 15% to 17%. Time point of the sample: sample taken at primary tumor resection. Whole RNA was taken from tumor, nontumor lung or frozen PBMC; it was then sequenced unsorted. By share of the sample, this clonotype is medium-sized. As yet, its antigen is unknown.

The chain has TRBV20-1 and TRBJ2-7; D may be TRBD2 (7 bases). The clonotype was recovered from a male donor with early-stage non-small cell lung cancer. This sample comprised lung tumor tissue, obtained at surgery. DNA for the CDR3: TGCAGTGCCCCCGGGACAAAGGTCGGGCTAGCGGACTCCTACGAGCAGTACTTC. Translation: CSAPGTKVGLADSYEQYF.